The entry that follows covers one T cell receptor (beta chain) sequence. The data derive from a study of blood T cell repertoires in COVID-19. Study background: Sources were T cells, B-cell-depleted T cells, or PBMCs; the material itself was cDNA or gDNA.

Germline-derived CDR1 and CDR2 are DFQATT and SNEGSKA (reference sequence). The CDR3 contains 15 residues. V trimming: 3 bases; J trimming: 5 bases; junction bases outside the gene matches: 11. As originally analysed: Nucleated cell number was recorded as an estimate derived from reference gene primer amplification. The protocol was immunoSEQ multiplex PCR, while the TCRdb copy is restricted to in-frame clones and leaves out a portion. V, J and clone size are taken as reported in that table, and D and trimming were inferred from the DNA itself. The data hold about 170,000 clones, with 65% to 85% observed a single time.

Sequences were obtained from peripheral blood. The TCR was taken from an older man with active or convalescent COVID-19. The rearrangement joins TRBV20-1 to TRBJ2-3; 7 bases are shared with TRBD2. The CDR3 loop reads CSASAVASGGDTQYF. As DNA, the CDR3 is TGCAGTGCTAGTGCCGTGGCTAGCGGTGGAGATACGCAGTATTTT.